The T cell receptor (beta chain) described here comes from a study of blood T cell repertoires in COVID-19. Study-wide context: Sources were T cells, B-cell-depleted T cells, or PBMCs; the material itself was cDNA or gDNA.

The CDR3 has 14 amino acids. The germline V gene has CDR1 SGHTA and CDR2 FQGNSA. Trimming removed 5 bases at V and 0 bases at J, with 9 bases between. Authors' analysis steps: Reference gene primer amplification in the assay estimated nucleated cell counts. Sequencing was performed with immunoSEQ multiplex PCR; in TCRdb, only in-frame clones are kept and a portion is missing. V, J and clone size are those of that table, while D and trimming were read from the DNA. This table has over 120,000 clones, more than 80% appearing once. The chain is built from TRBV7-2 and TRBJ2-3; D may be TRBD1 (6 bases). The specimen sequenced was peripheral blood. This TCR derives from a human donor in a cohort sampled during active COVID-19. The CDR3 DNA follows: TGTGCCAGCAGCAACAGGGCTAGCACAGATACGCAGTATTTT. This sequence encodes CASSNRASTDTQYF.